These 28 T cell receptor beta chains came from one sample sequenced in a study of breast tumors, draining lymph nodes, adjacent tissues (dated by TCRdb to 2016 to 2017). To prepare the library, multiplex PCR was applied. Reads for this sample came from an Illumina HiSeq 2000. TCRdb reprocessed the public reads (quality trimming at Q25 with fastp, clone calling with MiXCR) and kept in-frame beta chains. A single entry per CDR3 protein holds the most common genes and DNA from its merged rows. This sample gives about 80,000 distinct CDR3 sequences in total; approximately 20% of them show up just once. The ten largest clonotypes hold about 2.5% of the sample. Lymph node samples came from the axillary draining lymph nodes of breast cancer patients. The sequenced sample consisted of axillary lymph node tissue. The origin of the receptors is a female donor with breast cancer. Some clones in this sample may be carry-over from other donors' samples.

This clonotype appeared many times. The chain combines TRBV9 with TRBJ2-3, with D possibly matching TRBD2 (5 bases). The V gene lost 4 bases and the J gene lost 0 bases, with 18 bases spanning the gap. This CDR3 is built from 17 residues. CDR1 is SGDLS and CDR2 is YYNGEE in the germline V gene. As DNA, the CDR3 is TGTGCCAGCAGCCCGACACCAAGCGGACCTAGCACAGATACGCAGTATTTT. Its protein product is CASSPTPSGPSTDTQYF.

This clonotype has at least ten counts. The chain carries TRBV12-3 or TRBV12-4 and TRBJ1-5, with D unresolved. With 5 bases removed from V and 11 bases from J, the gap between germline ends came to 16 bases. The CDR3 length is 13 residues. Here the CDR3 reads CASSPTESAAQHF. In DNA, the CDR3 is TGTGCCAGCAGTCCGACCGAAAGCGCGGCCCAGCATTTT.

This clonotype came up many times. CDR3 nucleotide sequence: TGCGCCAGCAGTGGCTTTGGATCCTCCTACGAGCAGTACTTC. Translating gives CASSGFGSSYEQYF. The chain has TRBV5-1 and TRBJ2-7; D gene uncertain. The V gene lost 5 bases and the J gene lost 0 bases, with 12 bases spanning the gap. The CDR3 is made up of 14 amino acids. Germline CDR1 reads SGHRS; CDR2 reads YFSETQ.

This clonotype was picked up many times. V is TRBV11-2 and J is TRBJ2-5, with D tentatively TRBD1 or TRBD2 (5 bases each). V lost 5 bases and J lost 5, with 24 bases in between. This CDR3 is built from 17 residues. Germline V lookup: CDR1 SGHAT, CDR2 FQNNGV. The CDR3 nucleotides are TGTGCCAGCAGCCGAACCTCTTCCGGGGCCTCCGCGGAGACCCAGTACTTC. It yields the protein CASSRTSSGASAETQYF.

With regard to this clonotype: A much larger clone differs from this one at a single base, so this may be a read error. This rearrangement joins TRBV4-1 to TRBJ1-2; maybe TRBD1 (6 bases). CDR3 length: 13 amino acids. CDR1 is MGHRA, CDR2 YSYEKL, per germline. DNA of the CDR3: TGCGCCAGCAGCCAAGAAACAGGGAATGGCTACGCCTTC. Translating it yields CASSQETGNGYAF.

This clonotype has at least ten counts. DNA for the CDR3: TGTGCCAGCAGCTTGGACATTAAAGAGACCCAGTACTTC. As protein: CASSLDIKETQYF. This sequence joins TRBV7-2 and TRBJ2-5, with D tentatively TRBD1 (5 bases). Trimming removed 3 bases from V and 3 bases from J, with 8 bases in between. Germline CDR1 is SGHTA and CDR2 is FQGNSA. This CDR3 region has 13 residues.

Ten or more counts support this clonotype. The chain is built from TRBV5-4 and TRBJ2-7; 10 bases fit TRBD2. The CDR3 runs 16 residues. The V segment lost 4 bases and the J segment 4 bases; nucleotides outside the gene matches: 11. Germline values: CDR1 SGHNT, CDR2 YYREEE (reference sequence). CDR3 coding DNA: TGTGCCAGCAGCCGGACAGCGGGAGGGCGGGGATACGAGCAGTACTTC. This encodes CASSRTAGGRGYEQYF.

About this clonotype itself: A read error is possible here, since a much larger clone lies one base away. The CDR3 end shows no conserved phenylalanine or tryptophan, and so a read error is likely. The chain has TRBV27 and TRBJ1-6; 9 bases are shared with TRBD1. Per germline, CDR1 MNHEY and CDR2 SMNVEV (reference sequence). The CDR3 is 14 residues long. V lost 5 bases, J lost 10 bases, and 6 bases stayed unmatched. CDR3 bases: TGTGCCAGCAGTCCGGACAGGGGATACTCACCCCTCCACTCT. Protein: CASSPDRGYSPLHS.

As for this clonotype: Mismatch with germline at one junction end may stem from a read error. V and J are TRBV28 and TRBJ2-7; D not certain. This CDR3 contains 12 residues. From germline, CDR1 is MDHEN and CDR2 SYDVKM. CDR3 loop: CASSLSHYERYF. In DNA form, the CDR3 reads TGTGCCAGCAGTTTAAGCCACTACGAGCGGTACTTC.

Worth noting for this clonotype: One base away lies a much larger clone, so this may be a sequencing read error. The CDR3 nucleotides are TGTGCCAGCCTCCCTAGGGCAGGGGCATACGAGCAGTACTTC. Amino acid sequence: CASLPRAGAYEQYF. The chain carries TRBV5-5 and TRBJ2-7; weak D call: TRBD1 (6 bases). From germline, CDR1 is SGHKS and CDR2 YYEKEE (reference sequence). There are 14 residues in the CDR3. Trimming left V 7 bases short and J 4 bases short, with 18 bases between.

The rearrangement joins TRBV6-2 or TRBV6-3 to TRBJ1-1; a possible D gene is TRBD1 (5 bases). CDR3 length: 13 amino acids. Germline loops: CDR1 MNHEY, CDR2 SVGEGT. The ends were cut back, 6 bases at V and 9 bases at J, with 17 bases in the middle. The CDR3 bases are TGTGCCAGCAGGCCACCAGGGCTAGCGAAAGCTTTCTTT. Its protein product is CASRPPGLAKAFF.

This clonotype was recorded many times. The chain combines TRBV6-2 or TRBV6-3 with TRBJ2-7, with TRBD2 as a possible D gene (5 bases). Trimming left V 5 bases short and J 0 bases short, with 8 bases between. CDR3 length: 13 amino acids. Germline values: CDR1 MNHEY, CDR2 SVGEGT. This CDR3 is CASSATTSYEQYF. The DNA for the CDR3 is TGTGCCAGCAGTGCGACTACCTCCTACGAGCAGTACTTC.

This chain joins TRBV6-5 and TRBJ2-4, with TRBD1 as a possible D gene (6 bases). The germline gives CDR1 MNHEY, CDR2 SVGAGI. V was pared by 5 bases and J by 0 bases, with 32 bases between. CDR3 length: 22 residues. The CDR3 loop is CASSPPGQEKDDHRLAKNIQYF. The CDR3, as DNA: TGTGCCAGCAGTCCTCCGGGACAAGAGAAAGACGATCATCGACTAGCCAAAAACATTCAGTACTTC.

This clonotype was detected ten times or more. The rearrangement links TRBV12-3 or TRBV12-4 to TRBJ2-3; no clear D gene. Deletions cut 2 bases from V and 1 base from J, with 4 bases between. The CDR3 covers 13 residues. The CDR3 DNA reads TGTGCCAGCAGTTTATATGGCACAGATACGCAGTATTTT. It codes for CASSLYGTDTQYF.

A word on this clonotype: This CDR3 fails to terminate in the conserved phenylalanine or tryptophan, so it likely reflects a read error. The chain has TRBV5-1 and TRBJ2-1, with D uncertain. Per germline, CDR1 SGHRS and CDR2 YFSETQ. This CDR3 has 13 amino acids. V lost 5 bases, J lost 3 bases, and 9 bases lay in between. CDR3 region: CASSTDGYNEQFS. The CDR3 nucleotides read TGCGCCAGCAGTACGGACGGCTACAATGAGCAGTTCTCC.

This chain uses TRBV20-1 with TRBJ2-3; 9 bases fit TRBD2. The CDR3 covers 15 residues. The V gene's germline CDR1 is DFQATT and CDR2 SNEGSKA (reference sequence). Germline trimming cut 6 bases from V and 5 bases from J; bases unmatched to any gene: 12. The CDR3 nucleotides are TGCAGTGCGAGTCGGGCTAGCGGGGTGATAGATACGCAGTATTTT. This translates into CSASRASGVIDTQYF.

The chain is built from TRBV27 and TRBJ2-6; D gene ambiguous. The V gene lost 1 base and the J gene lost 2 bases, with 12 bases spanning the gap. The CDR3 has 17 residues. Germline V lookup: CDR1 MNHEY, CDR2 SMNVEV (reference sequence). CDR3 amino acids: CASSLWSGLAGANVLTF. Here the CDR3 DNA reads TGTGCCAGCAGTTTATGGTCCGGGCTTGCTGGGGCCAACGTCCTGACTTTC.

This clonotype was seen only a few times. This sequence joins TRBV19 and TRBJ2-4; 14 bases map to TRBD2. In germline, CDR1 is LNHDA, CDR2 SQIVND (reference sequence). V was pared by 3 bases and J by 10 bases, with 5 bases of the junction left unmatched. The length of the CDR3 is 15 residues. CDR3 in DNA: TGTGCCAGTAGTATGGAGGGACTAGCGGGAGAGATTCAGTACTTC. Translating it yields CASSMEGLAGEIQYF.

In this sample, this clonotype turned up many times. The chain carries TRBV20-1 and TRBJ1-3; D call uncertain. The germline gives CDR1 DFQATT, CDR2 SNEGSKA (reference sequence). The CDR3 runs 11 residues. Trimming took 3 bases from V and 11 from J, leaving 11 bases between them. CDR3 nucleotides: TGCAGTGCTAGTATCGGGAGATCCATATATTTT. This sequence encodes CSASIGRSIYF.

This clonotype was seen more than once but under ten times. The CDR3 here is CASRRELGYNEQFF. The CDR3 DNA reads as TGTGCCAGCAGGCGGGAGCTGGGGTACAATGAGCAGTTCTTC. V and J are TRBV27 and TRBJ2-1; 7 bases align to TRBD2. The V gene's germline CDR1 is MNHEY and CDR2 SMNVEV (reference sequence). The CDR3 has 14 amino acids. V lost 6 bases, J lost 4 bases, and 6 bases stayed unmatched.

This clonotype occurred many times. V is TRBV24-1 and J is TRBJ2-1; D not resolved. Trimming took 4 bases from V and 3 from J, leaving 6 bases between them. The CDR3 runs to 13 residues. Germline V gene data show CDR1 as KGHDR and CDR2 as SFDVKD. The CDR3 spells CATSDDNYNEQFF. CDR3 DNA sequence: TGTGCCACCAGTGACGACAACTACAATGAGCAGTTCTTC.

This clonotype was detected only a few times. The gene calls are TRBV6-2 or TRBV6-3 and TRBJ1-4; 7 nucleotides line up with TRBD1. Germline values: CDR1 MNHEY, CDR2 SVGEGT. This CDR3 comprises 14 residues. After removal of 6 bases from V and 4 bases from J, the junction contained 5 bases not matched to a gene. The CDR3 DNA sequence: TGTGCCAGCAGACTGACAGGGCATAATGAAAAACTGTTTTTT. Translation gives CASRLTGHNEKLFF.

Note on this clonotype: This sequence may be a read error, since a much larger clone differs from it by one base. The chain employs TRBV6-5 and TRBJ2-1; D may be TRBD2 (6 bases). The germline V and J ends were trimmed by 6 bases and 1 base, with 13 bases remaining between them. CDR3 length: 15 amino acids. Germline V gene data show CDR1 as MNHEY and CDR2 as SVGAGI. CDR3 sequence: CASSRRRGSYNEQFF. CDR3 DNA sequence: TGTGCCAGCAGCCGACGGCGGGGATCCTACAATGAGCAGTTCTTC.

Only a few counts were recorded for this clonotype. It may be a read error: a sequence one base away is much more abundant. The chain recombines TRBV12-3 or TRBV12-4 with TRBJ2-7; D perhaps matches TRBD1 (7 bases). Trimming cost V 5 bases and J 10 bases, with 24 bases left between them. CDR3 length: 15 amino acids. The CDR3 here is CASSVRGDVNTIQYF. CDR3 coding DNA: TGTGCCAGCAGTGTCAGGGGGGATGTTAATACGATCCAGTACTTC.

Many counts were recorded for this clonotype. This chain's CDR3 is CASSFGGFLSPLHF. The CDR3 coding sequence is TGTGCCAGCAGTTTTGGCGGGTTCCTTTCACCCCTCCACTTT. J is TRBJ1-6 and V is TRBV27, with D unclear. Per germline, CDR1 MNHEY and CDR2 SMNVEV (reference sequence). This CDR3 has 14 amino acids. Trimming shortened V by 3 bases and J by 9 bases, and 12 bases separated the two germline ends.

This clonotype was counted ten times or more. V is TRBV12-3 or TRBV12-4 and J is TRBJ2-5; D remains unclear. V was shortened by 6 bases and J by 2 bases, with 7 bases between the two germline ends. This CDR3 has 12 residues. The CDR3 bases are TGTGCCAGCAGCCTTATTCAAGAGACCCAGTACTTC. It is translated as CASSLIQETQYF.

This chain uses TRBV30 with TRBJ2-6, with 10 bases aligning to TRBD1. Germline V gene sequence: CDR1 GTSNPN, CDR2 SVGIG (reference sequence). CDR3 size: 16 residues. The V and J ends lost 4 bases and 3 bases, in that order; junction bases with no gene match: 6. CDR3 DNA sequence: TGTGCCTGGACGGGACAGGGGACGAATGGGGCCAACGTCCTGACTTTC. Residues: CAWTGQGTNGANVLTF.

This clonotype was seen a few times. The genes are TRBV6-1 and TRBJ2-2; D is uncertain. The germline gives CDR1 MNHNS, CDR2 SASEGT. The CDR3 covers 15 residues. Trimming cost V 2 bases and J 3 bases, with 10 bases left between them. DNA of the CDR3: TGTGCCAGCAGTGAAAGAAGGGCGTACACCGGGGAGCTGTTTTTT. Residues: CASSERRAYTGELFF.